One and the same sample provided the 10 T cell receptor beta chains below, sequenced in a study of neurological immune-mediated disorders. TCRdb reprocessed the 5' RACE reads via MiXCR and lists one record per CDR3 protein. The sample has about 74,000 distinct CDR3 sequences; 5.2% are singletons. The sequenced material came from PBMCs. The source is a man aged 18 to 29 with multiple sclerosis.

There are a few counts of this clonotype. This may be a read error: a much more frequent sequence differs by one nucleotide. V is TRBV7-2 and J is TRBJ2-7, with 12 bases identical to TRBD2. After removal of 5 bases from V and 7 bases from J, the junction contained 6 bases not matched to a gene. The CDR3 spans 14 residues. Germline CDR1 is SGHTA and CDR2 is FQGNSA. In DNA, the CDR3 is TGTGCCAGCAGCCGACTAGCGGGGGCCCAAGAGCAGTACTTC. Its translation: CASSRLAGAQEQYF.

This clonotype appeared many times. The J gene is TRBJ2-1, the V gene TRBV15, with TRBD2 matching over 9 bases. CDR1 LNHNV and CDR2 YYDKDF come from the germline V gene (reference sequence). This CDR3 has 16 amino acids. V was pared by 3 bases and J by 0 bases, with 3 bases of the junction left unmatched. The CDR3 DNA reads TGTGCCACCAGCAGCCTTAGCGGGGGCTCCTACAATGAGCAGTTCTTC. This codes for CATSSLSGGSYNEQFF.

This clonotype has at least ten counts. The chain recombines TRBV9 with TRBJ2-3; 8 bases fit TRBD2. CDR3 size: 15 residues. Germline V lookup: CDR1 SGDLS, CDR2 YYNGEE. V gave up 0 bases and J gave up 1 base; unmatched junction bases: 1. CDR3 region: CASSVERGRTDTQYF. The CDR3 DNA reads TGTGCCAGCAGCGTAGAGCGGGGGCGCACAGATACGCAGTATTTT.

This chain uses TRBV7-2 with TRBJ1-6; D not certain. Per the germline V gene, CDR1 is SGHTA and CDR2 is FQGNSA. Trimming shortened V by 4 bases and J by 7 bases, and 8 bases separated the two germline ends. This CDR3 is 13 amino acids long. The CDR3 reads CASSWKGNSPLHF. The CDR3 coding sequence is TGTGCCAGCAGCTGGAAGGGCAATTCACCCCTCCACTTT.

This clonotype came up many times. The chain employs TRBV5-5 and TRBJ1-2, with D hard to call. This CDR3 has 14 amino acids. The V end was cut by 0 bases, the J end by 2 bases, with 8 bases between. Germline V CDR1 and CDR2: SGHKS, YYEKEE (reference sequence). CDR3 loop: CASSLGVRNYGYTF. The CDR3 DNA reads TGTGCCAGCAGCTTGGGGGTCCGGAACTATGGCTACACCTTC.

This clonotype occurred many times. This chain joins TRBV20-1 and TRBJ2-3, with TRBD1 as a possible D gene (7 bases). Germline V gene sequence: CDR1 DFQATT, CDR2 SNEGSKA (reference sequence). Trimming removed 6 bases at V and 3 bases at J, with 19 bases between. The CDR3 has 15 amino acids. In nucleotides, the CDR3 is TGCAGTGCGCGAAACGCCCAGGGGGGAACAGATACGCAGTATTTT. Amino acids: CSARNAQGGTDTQYF.

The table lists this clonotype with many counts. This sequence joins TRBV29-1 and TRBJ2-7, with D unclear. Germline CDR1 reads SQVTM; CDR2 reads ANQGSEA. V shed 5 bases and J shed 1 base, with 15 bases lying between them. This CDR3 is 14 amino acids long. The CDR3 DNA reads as TGCAGCGTTTTAACGGCTCTCGAGTCCTACGAGCAGTACTTC. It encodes CSVLTALESYEQYF.

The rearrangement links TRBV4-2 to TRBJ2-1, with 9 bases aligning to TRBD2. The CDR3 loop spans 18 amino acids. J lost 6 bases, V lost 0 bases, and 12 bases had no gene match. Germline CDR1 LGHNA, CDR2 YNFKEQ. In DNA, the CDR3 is TGTGCCAGCAGCCAAGAAAATAGCGCTAGCGGGATAATCAATGAGCAGTTCTTC. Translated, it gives CASSQENSASGIINEQFF.

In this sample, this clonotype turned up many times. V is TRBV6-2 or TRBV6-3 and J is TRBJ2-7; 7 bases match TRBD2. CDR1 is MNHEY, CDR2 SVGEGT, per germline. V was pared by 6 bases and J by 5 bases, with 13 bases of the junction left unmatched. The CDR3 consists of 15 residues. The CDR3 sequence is CASRQQYTGTNEQYF. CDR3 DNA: TGTGCCAGCAGACAACAGTATACCGGGACTAACGAGCAGTACTTC.

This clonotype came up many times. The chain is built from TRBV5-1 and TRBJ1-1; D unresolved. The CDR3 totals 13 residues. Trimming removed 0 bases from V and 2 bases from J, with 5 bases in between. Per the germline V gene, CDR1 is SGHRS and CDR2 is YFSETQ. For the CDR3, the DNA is TGCGCCAGCAGCTTGGTGGATAACACTGAAGCTTTCTTT. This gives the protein CASSLVDNTEAFF.